This TCR beta chain was recorded in a study of blood T cell repertoires in COVID-19. Study details: Spain, Italy and the United States supplied samples that represented acute and convalescent COVID-19. From T cells, B-cell-depleted T cells, or PBMCs came the material, which was cDNA or gDNA.

In the authors' methods: The authors estimated nucleated cell counts from reference gene primer amplification. Assay used: immunoSEQ multiplex PCR; TCRdb lists only in-frame clones, some missing. That table gives V, J and clone size, and the DNA gave D and trimming. The table lists 130,000 to 150,000 clones, roughly 76% of them singletons. Germline assignment: CDR1 KGHSH and CDR2 LQKENI. The CDR3 extends over 15 amino acids. The J segment lost 5 bases and the V segment lost 6 bases, leaving 9 bases of the junction unmatched. Sample: peripheral blood. The TCR was taken from a human donor with acute or convalescent COVID-19. The donor label of this sample is uncertain. V usage is TRBV18 and J usage is TRBJ2-5; 10 bases fit TRBD2. CDR3 sequence: CASSLAGATGETQYF. CDR3 in DNA: TGTGCCAGCTCGCTAGCGGGGGCCACGGGGGAGACCCAGTACTTC.